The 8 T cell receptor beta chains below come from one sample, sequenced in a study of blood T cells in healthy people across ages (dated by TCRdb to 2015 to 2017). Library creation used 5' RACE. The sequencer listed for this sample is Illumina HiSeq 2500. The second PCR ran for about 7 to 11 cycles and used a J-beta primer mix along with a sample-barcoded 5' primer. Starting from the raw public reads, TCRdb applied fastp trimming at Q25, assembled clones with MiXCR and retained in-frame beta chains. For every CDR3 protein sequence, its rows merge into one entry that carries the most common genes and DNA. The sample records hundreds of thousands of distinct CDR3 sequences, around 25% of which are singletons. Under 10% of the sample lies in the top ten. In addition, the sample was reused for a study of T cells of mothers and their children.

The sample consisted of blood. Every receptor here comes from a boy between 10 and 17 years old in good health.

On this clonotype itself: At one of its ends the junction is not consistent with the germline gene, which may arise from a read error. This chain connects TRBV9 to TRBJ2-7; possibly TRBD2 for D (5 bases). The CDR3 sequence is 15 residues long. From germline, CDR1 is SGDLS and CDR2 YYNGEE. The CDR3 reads CASSVEATSYHEQCF. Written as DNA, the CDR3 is TGTGCCAGCAGCGTAGAGGCCACTAGTTACCACGAGCAGTGCTTC.

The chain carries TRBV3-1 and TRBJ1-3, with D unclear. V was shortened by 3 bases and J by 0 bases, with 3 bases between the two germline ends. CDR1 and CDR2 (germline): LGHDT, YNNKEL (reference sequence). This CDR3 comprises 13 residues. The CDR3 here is CASSQHSGNTIYF. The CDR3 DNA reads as TGTGCCAGCAGCCAGCACTCTGGAAACACCATATATTTT.

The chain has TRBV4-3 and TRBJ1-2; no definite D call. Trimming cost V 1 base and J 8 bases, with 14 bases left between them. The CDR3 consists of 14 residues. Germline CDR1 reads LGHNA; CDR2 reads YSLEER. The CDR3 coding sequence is TGCGCCAGCAGCCAAGGCACCGCTGACATCGGCTACACCTTC. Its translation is CASSQGTADIGYTF.

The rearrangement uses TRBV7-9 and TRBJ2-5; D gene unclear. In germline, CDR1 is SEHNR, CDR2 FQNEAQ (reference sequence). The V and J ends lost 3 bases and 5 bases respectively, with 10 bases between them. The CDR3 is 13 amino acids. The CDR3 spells CASSLWDRETQYF. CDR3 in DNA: TGTGCCAGCAGCTTGTGGGATCGTGAGACCCAGTACTTC.

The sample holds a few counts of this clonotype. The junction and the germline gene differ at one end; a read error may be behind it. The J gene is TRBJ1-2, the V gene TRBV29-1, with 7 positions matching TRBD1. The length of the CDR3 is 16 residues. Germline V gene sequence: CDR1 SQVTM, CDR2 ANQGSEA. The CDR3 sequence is CSVEAPRDRANYGYIF. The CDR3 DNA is TGCAGCGTTGAAGCCCCCCGGGACAGAGCTAACTATGGCTACATCTTC.

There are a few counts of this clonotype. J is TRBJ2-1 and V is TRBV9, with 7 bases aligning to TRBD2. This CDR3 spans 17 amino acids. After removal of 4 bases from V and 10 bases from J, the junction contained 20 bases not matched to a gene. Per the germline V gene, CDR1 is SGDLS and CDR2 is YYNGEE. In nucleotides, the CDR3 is TGTGCCAGCAGCCCCCTGGGGGGGGGACCTCCGGTGCGAGAGCAGTTCTTC. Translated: CASSPLGGGPPVREQFF.

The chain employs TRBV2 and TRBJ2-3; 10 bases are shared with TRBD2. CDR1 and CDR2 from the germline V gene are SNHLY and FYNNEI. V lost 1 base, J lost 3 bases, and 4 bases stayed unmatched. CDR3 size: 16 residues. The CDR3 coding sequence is TGTGCCAGCAGTGAAGGTACTAGCGGGGTGACAGATACGCAGTATTTT. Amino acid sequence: CASSEGTSGVTDTQYF.

The CDR3, as DNA: TGTGCCAGCAGTTTCGACGGGGGGCTCGGAAACACCATATATTTT. The encoded protein is CASSFDGGLGNTIYF. This chain uses TRBV27 with TRBJ1-3; possible D gene TRBD1, 6 bases. The V end was cut by 3 bases, the J end by 4 bases, with 13 bases between. The length of the CDR3 is 15 residues. Germline lookup yields CDR1 MNHEY and CDR2 SMNVEV (reference sequence).